The 27 T cell receptor beta chains presented below share a single source sample, sequenced in a study of blood T cell repertoires in COVID-19. Measured with immunoSEQ multiplex PCR; TCRdb has only the in-frame clones, and not every one. The sample has over 300,000 clones, 70% to 90% seen once; the top ten hold 5% to 7.5%. Sample: peripheral blood. The origin of the receptors is a man between 18 and 35 years old who had recovered from COVID-19.

This rearrangement joins TRBV4-1 to TRBJ1-1, with 7 bases fitting TRBD1. The ends lost 0 bases at V and 1 base at J; junction bases unmatched: 5. The CDR3 spans 16 residues. Per germline, CDR1 MGHRA and CDR2 YSYEKL. CDR3 amino acids: CASSQEGWTGNTEAFF. DNA of the CDR3: TGCGCCAGCAGCCAAGAAGGATGGACAGGGAACACTGAAGCTTTCTTT.

The CDR3 bases are TGTGCCAGCTCACCGTTACAGGGCTCAACTAATGAAAAACTGTTTTTT. Translation: CASSPLQGSTNEKLFF. The chain combines TRBV18 with TRBJ1-4; weak D call: TRBD1 (6 bases). V lost 3 bases, J lost 0 bases, and 11 bases lay in between. Per the germline V gene, CDR1 is KGHSH and CDR2 is LQKENI. This CDR3 spans 16 amino acids. The full variable domain, rest sourced from reference TRBV18 and TRBJ1-4, is NAGVMQNPRHLVRRRGQEARLRCSPMKGHSHVYWYRQLPEEGLKFMVYLQKENIIDESGMPKERFSAEFPKEGPSILRIQQVVRGDSAAYFCASSPLQGSTNEKLFFGSGTQLSVL.

A single count supports this clone. The chain has TRBV14 and TRBJ2-5; no clear D. V lost 4 bases and J 4 bases, leaving 13 bases between the germline ends. CDR3 size: 14 residues. Germline values: CDR1 SGHDN, CDR2 FVKESK. The DNA of the CDR3 is TGTGCCAGCAGCCTAACTGACCCGGGAGAGACCCAGTACTTC. This codes for CASSLTDPGETQYF.

This clone was counted a single time. The rearrangement links TRBV5-4 to TRBJ2-3; 11 nucleotides agree with TRBD2. Trimming cost V 4 bases and J 3 bases; bases outside gene matches: 4. This CDR3 is built from 15 residues. Germline CDR1 reads SGHNT; CDR2 reads YYREEE (reference sequence). CDR3 in amino acids: CASSTRTSGTDTQYF. The CDR3 region has the DNA TGTGCCAGCAGCACCCGGACTAGCGGGACAGATACGCAGTATTTT.

This clone was counted a single time. V and J are TRBV19 and TRBJ1-2; possible D gene TRBD1, 5 bases. CDR3 length: 14 residues. CDR1 and CDR2 from the germline V gene are LNHDA and SQIVND (reference sequence). Between the trimmed V and J ends, which lost 2 bases and 4 bases, there was a span of 11 bases. Here the CDR3 DNA reads TGTGCCAGTAGTATATCGGGGGGGACCTATGGCTACACCTTC. It is translated as CASSISGGTYGYTF.

This chain uses TRBV5-1 with TRBJ2-3, with 13 bases identical to TRBD2. Germline loops: CDR1 SGHRS, CDR2 YFSETQ. This CDR3 is built from 16 residues. Trimming took 4 bases from V and 3 from J; bases not matched to a gene: 5. The DNA of the CDR3 is TGCGCCAGCAGCCCGCCGGGACTAGCGGGGACAGATACGCAGTATTTT. As protein: CASSPPGLAGTDTQYF.

In the case of this clone: Other DNA sequences in the sample encode the same CDR3. The chain joins TRBV18 to TRBJ1-5; a possible D gene is TRBD1 (6 bases). The V gene lost 2 bases and the J gene lost 5 bases, with 7 bases spanning the gap. Per germline, CDR1 KGHSH and CDR2 LQKENI. This CDR3 has 13 residues. The CDR3 nucleotides read TGTGCCAGCTCACCAAACAGGGATCAGCCCCAGCATTTT. Translating it yields CASSPNRDQPQHF.

The chain recombines TRBV6-5 with TRBJ2-7, with 8 bases fitting TRBD2. CDR1 and CDR2 from the germline V gene are MNHEY and SVGAGI. The J segment lost 7 bases and the V segment lost 6 bases, leaving 5 bases of the junction unmatched. This CDR3 spans 12 amino acids. The chain's CDR3 is CASRDRGGEQYF. CDR3 nucleotide sequence: TGTGCCAGCAGGGACCGGGGGGGAGAGCAGTACTTC.

In this sample, this clone turned up once. This specimen includes other DNA sequences encoding the same CDR3. The V and J genes are TRBV6-5 and TRBJ1-2; the match to TRBD1 covers 9 bases. CDR1 is MNHEY, CDR2 SVGAGI, per germline. With 2 bases clipped from V and 5 bases from J, the junction kept 3 bases outside the gene matches. There are 14 residues in the CDR3. The CDR3 spells CASSYLTGGYGYTF. The CDR3 DNA reads TGTGCCAGCAGTTACCTGACAGGGGGTTATGGCTACACCTTC.

The chain has TRBV5-5 and TRBJ1-4; D possibly corresponds to TRBD1 (5 bases). This CDR3 spans 15 amino acids. Trimming took off 6 bases at V and 7 bases at J, with 19 bases between the two ends. In germline, CDR1 is SGHKS, CDR2 YYEKEE (reference sequence). This CDR3 reads CASTKGPGGVEKLFF. CDR3 sequence (DNA): TGTGCCAGCACCAAGGGGCCGGGGGGTGTTGAAAAACTGTTTTTT.

This clone was seen just once. The genes are TRBV10-2 and TRBJ1-2; D possibly corresponds to TRBD1 (6 bases). The CDR3 contains 13 residues. Germline CDR1 is WSHSY and CDR2 is SAAADI. The V and J ends lost 3 bases and 2 bases respectively, with 7 bases between them. The CDR3 here is CASSDQGNYGYTF. The CDR3 DNA sequence: TGCGCCAGCAGTGACCAGGGGAACTATGGCTACACCTTC.

The chain couples TRBV6-5 to TRBJ1-4; 9 bases align to TRBD1. Germline V lookup: CDR1 MNHEY, CDR2 SVGAGI. Trimming removed 2 bases from V and 6 bases from J; junction bases left unmatched: 7. The CDR3 has 16 amino acids. Written as DNA, the CDR3 is TGTGCCAGCAGTTACGGGTCGGGGACAGGGCATGAAAAACTGTTTTTT. Translation: CASSYGSGTGHEKLFF.

J is TRBJ2-3 and V is TRBV21-1; the table assigns TRBD1, which was not confirmed against the DNA. TRBV21-1 is a known pseudogene. The length of the CDR3 is 17 residues. CDR3 loop: CASRGFSRVAPQGTQYF. The CDR3 DNA sequence: TGTGCCAGCAGGGGTTTTTCCCGAGTAGCCCCGCAGGGTACGCAGTATTTT.

This chain joins TRBV6-5 and TRBJ1-2, with TRBD1 matching over 7 bases. Germline lookup yields CDR1 MNHEY and CDR2 SVGAGI. The CDR3 has 15 residues. The ends lost 7 bases at V and 7 bases at J; junction bases unmatched: 15. The CDR3 loop is CASTTHGTVPGGYTF. The CDR3 region has the DNA TGTGCCAGCACCACCCACGGGACAGTACCAGGTGGCTACACCTTC.

The chain carries TRBV6-4 and TRBJ2-1, with a weak D call TRBD1 (5 bases). Trimming stripped 0 bases from V and 0 bases from J, with 9 bases between. In germline, CDR1 is MRHNA, CDR2 SNTAGT. The CDR3 sequence is 16 residues long. The CDR3 here is CASSDSAGISYNEQFF. The CDR3 coding sequence is TGTGCCAGCAGTGACTCGGCAGGGATCTCCTACAATGAGCAGTTCTTC.

V and J are TRBV9 and TRBJ1-2, with 12 bases matching TRBD1. The CDR3 covers 15 residues. Germline V gene sequence: CDR1 SGDLS, CDR2 YYNGEE. Trimming at V came to 0 bases and at J to 8 bases, leaving 5 bases not matched to a gene. The CDR3 spells CASSVGGTGGVGYTF. In DNA, the CDR3 is TGTGCCAGCAGCGTAGGGGGGACAGGGGGCGTAGGCTACACCTTC.

The V call is TRBV7-8, the J call TRBJ1-1, with TRBD1 identical over 8 bases. The CDR3 has 16 amino acids. The ends lost 1 base at V and 0 bases at J; junction bases unmatched: 4. CDR1 is SGHVS, CDR2 FQNEAQ, per germline. CDR3 region: CASSLGTGRMNTEAFF. In DNA form, the CDR3 reads TGTGCCAGCAGCTTAGGGACAGGGAGGATGAACACTGAAGCTTTCTTT.

V and J are TRBV18 and TRBJ1-5; weak D call: TRBD1 (6 bases). This CDR3 has 16 amino acids. With 3 bases removed from V and 2 bases from J, the gap between germline ends came to 14 bases. Germline CDR1 KGHSH, CDR2 LQKENI. This chain's CDR3 is CASSPPSGGGNQPQHF. CDR3 nucleotide sequence: TGTGCCAGCTCACCCCCCTCGGGGGGCGGCAATCAGCCCCAGCATTTT.

The chain combines TRBV4-2 with TRBJ2-3; 13 positions agree with TRBD2. Germline CDR1 reads LGHNA; CDR2 reads YNFKEQ. The CDR3 spans 17 residues. Losses at the gene ends were 3 bases for V and 6 bases for J; bases not matched to a gene: 9. CDR3 nucleotides: TGTGCCAGCAGCCACCCCTTGGGGACTAGCGGGGTGGATACGCAGTATTTT. Amino acids: CASSHPLGTSGVDTQYF.

The J gene is TRBJ2-1, the V gene TRBV7-2; 7 positions agree with TRBD1. The ends lost 1 base at V and 7 bases at J; junction bases unmatched: 16. Germline lookup yields CDR1 SGHTA and CDR2 FQGNSA. This CDR3 has 18 residues. In nucleotides, the CDR3 is TGTGCCAGCAGCTTAGACCCAATCTCGGGACAGAAAAAGAATGAGCAGTTCTTC. This encodes CASSLDPISGQKKNEQFF.

This sequence joins TRBV18 and TRBJ1-1; D is unresolved. With 0 bases removed from V and 1 base from J, the gap between germline ends came to 12 bases. This CDR3 region has 16 residues. CDR1 KGHSH and CDR2 LQKENI come from the germline V gene. Here the CDR3 reads CASSPPTGPQNTEAFF. The CDR3 coding sequence is TGTGCCAGCTCACCACCGACGGGTCCCCAGAACACTGAAGCTTTCTTT.

The CDR3 DNA reads TGTGCCATCAGCCCCCTGAGGGCCGAGCAGTACTTC. Translation: CAISPLRAEQYF. This chain links TRBV10-3 with TRBJ2-7, with a weak D call TRBD2 (5 bases). The ends were cut back, 6 bases at V and 6 bases at J, with 12 bases in the middle. CDR1 ENHRY and CDR2 SYGVKD come from the germline V gene. The CDR3 is 12 residues long.

This chain joins TRBV6-6 and TRBJ1-2, with D unclear. Germline lookup yields CDR1 MNHNY and CDR2 SVGAGI (reference sequence). The CDR3 extends over 19 amino acids. Between the trimmed V and J ends, which lost 5 bases and 0 bases, there was a span of 25 bases. As DNA, the CDR3 is TGTGCCAGCAGTCACCGTGTCTTGAATGCTCGCGCAACTAACTATGGCTACACCTTC. Translated, it gives CASSHRVLNARATNYGYTF.

The CDR3 DNA reads as TGTGCCAGCAGTAACACAGGATCCTATGGCTACACCTTC. It codes for CASSNTGSYGYTF. The gene calls are TRBV2 and TRBJ1-2, with D tentatively TRBD1 (5 bases). This CDR3 comprises 13 residues. With 5 bases removed from V and 4 bases from J, the gap between germline ends came to 11 bases. CDR1 is SNHLY, CDR2 FYNNEI, per germline.

This chain connects TRBV6-6 to TRBJ2-1, with TRBD1 identical over 7 bases. CDR3 length: 16 amino acids. The germline gives CDR1 MNHNY, CDR2 SVGAGI (reference sequence). V gave up 5 bases and J gave up 6 bases; unmatched junction bases: 13. The CDR3 reads CASSRQGQGLINEQFF. For the CDR3, the DNA is TGTGCCAGCAGTCGACAGGGACAAGGTTTAATCAATGAGCAGTTCTTC.

With regard to this clone: Distinct nucleotide sequences in the sample also encode this CDR3. This sequence joins TRBV19 and TRBJ1-2; D may be TRBD1 (6 bases). Per the germline V gene, CDR1 is LNHDA and CDR2 is SQIVND (reference sequence). Trimming cost V 3 bases and J 2 bases, with 10 bases left between them. The CDR3 totals 14 residues. CDR3: CASSIGGLNYGYTF. The DNA for the CDR3 is TGTGCCAGTAGTATCGGGGGGCTCAACTATGGCTACACCTTC.

The V call is TRBV12-3 or TRBV12-4, the J call TRBJ1-5; D gene unclear. V was clipped by 2 bases and J by 4 bases, with 6 bases between them. This CDR3 has 13 residues. The CDR3 sequence is CASSLRENQPQHF. The CDR3 nucleotides read TGTGCCAGCAGTTTAAGAGAAAATCAGCCCCAGCATTTT.